Presented here are 3 T cell receptor beta chains from one specimen sequenced in a study of T cells in Graves' hyperthyroidism and ophthalmopathy. From RNA transcripts, TCR beta CDR3 regions were amplified. First-round RT-PCR of the TCR CDR3 relied on the HTBI primer set. TCRdb redid the calling of the multiplex PCR reads with MiXCR, one entry per CDR3 protein. The sample contains about 590,000 distinct CDR3 sequences, about a sixth of which appear only once. Sequenced sample: blood. Receptors were obtained from a woman in her twenties or thirties with Graves' hyperthyroidism.

This rearrangement joins TRBV9 to TRBJ2-5; 12 nucleotides align to TRBD1. Per germline, CDR1 SGDLS and CDR2 YYNGEE. V was clipped by 3 bases and J by 5 bases; unmatched bases: 8. This CDR3 region has 16 residues. The DNA of the CDR3 is TGTGCCAGCAGCGCGTGGGGACAGGGGGCGGGGGAGACCCAGTACTTC. Its protein product is CASSAWGQGAGETQYF. Variable domain in full (rest from reference TRBV9 and TRBJ2-5): DSGVTQTPKHLITATGQRVTLRCSPRSGDLSVYWYQQSLDQGLQFLIQYYNGEERAKGNILERFSAQQFPDLHSELNLSSLELGDSALYFCASSAWGQGAGETQYFGPGTRLLVL.

This clonotype was detected ten times or more. J is TRBJ2-7 and V is TRBV12-3 or TRBV12-4, with 9 bases aligning to TRBD1. This CDR3 has 14 amino acids. The ends lost 7 bases at V and 7 bases at J; junction bases unmatched: 11. As DNA, the CDR3 is TGTGCCAGCACCCGACAGGGGGGTCCTACGGAGCAGTACTTC. Protein: CASTRQGGPTEQYF.

This clonotype showed up many times. For the CDR3, the DNA is TGCGCCAGCAGCGTTAGCGGGAGGGTGAATGAGCAGTTCTTC. The encoded protein is CASSVSGRVNEQFF. The rearrangement links TRBV5-1 to TRBJ2-1; 11 bases fit TRBD2. Germline V gene sequence: CDR1 SGHRS, CDR2 YFSETQ. With 4 bases clipped from V and 7 bases from J, the junction kept 4 bases outside the gene matches. This CDR3 comprises 14 residues.